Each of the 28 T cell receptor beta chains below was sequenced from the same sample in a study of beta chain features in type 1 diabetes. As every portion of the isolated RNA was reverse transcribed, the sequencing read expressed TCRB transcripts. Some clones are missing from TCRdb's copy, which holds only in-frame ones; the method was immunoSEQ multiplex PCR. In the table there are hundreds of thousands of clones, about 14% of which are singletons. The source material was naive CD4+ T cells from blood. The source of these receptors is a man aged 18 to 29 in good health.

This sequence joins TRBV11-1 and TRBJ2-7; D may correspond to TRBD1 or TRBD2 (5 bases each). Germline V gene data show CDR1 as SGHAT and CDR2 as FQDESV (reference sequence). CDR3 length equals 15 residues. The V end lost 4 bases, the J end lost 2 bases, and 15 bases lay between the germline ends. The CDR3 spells CASSSRGYPAYEQYF. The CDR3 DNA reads TGTGCCAGCAGCTCCCGGGGCTATCCGGCCTACGAGCAGTACTTC.

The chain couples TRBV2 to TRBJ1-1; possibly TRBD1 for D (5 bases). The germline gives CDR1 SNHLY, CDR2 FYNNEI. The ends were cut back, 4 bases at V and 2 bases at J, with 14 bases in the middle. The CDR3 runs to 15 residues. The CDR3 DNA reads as TGTGCCAGCAGTGTAGGCATGGGGGGAAACACTGAAGCTTTCTTT. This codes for CASSVGMGGNTEAFF.

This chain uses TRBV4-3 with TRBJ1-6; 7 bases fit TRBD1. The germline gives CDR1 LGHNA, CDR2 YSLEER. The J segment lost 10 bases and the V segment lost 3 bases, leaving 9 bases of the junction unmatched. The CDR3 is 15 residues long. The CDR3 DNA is TGCGCCAGCAGCCATTTACAGGGGCTTGGGTCACCCCTCCACTTT. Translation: CASSHLQGLGSPLHF.

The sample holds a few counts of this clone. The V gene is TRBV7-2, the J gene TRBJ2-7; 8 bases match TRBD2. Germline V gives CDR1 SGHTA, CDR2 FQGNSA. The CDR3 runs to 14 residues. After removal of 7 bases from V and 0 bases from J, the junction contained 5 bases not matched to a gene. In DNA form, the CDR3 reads TGTGCCAGCAACCTTAGCGGGGCCTCCTACGAGCAGTACTTC. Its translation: CASNLSGASYEQYF. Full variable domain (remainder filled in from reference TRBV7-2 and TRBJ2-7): GAGVSQSPSNKVTEKGKDVELRCDPISGHTALYWYRQSLGQGLEFLIYFQGNSAPDKSGLPSDRFSAERTGGSVSTLTIQRTQQEDSAVYLCASNLSGASYEQYFGPGTRLTVT.

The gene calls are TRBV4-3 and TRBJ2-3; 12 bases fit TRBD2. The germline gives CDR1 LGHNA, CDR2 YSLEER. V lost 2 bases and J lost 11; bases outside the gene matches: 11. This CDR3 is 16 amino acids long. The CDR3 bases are TGCGCCAGCAGCCAACGACTAGCGGGAGCGAAAGTGAAGCAGTATTTT. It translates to CASSQRLAGAKVKQYF.

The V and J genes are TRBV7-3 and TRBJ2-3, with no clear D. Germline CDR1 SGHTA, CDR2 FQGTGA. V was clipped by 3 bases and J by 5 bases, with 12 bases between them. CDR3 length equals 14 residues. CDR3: CASSFRPFGDTQYF. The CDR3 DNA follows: TGTGCCAGCAGCTTTAGGCCATTTGGAGATACGCAGTATTTT. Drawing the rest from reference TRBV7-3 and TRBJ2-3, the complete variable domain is GAGVSQTPSNKVTEKGKYVELRCDPISGHTALYWYRQSLGQGPEFLIYFQGTGAADDSGLPNDRFFAVRPEGSVSTLKIQRTERGDSAVYLCASSFRPFGDTQYFGPGTRLTVL.

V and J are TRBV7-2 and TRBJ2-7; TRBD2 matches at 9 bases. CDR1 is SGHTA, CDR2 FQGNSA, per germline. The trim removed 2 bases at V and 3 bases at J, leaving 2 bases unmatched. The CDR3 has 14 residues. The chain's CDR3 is CASSLSAGGYEQYF. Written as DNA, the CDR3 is TGTGCCAGCAGCTTATCAGCGGGAGGCTACGAGCAGTACTTC.

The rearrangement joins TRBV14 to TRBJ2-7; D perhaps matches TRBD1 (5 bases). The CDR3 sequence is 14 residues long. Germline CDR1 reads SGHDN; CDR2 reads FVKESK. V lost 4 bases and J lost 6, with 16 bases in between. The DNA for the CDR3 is TGTGCCAGCAGCCGATCTCAGGGATCGGTCGAGCAGTACTTC. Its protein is CASSRSQGSVEQYF.

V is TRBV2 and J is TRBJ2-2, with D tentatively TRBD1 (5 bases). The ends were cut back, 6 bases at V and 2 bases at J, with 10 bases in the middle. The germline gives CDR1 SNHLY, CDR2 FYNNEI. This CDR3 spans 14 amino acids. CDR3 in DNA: TGTGCCAGCAGCTCAGACAGAAACACCGGGGAGCTGTTTTTT. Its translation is CASSSDRNTGELFF.

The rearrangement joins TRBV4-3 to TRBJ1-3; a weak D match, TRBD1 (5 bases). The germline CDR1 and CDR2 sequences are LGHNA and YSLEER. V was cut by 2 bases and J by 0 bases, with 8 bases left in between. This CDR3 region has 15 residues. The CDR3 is CASSQTTVSGNTIYF. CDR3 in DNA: TGCGCCAGCAGCCAAACGACAGTCTCTGGAAACACCATATATTTT.

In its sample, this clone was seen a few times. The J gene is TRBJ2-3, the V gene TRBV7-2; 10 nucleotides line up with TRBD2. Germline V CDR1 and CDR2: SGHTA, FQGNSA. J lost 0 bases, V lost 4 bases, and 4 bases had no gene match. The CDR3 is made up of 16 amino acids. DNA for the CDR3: TGTGCCAGCAGCTCGCCGGGACTAGCGAGCACAGATACGCAGTATTTT. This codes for CASSSPGLASTDTQYF.

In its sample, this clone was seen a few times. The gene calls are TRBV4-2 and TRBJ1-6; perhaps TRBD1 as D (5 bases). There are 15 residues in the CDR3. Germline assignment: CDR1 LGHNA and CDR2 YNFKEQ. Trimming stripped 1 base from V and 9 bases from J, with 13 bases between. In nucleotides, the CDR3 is TGTGCCAGCAGCCAAGTGGCCGCTACAGGTTCACCCCTCCACTTT. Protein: CASSQVAATGSPLHF.

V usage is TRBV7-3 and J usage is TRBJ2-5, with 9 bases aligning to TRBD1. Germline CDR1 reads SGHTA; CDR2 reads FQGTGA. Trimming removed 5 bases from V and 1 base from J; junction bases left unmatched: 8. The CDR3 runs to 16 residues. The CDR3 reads CASSHRGRMGQETQYF. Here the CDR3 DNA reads TGTGCCAGCAGCCACAGGGGGCGCATGGGCCAAGAGACCCAGTACTTC. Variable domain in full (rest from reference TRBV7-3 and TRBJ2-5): GAGVSQTPSNKVTEKGKYVELRCDPISGHTALYWYRQSLGQGPEFLIYFQGTGAADDSGLPNDRFFAVRPEGSVSTLKIQRTERGDSAVYLCASSHRGRMGQETQYFGPGTRLLVL.

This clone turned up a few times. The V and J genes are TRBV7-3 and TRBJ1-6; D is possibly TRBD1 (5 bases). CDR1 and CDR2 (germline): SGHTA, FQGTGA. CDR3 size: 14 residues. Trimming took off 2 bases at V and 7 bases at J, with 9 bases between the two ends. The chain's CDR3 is CASSLGARNSPLHF. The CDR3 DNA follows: TGTGCCAGCAGCTTAGGGGCCAGGAATTCACCCCTCCACTTT.

CDR3 coding DNA: TGTGCCAGCAGAAGACAGGGGGCCGGGGCCAACGTCCTGACTTTC. This sequence encodes CASRRQGAGANVLTF. V is TRBV27 and J is TRBJ2-6; 10 bases map to TRBD1. The length of the CDR3 is 15 residues. Germline lookup yields CDR1 MNHEY and CDR2 SMNVEV (reference sequence). The ends lost 6 bases at V and 4 bases at J; junction bases unmatched: 3.

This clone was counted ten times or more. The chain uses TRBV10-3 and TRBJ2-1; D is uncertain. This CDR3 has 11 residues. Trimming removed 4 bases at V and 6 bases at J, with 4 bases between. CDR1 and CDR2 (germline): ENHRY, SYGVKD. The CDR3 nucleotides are TGTGCCATCAGTGTGTTCAATGAGCAGTTCTTC. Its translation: CAISVFNEQFF.

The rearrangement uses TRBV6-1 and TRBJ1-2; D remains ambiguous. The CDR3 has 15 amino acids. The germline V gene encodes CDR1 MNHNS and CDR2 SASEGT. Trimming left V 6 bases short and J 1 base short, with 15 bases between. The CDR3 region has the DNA TGTGCCAGCAGACACCTGGGTACGCTTAACTATGGCTACACCTTC. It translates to CASRHLGTLNYGYTF.

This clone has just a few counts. Written as DNA, the CDR3 is TGTGCCAGCAGCTTAGGGCAGGGGGAGGACACTGAAGCTTTCTTT. Translating gives CASSLGQGEDTEAFF. The chain combines TRBV11-2 with TRBJ1-1; TRBD1 matches 7 bases. The V and J ends lost 1 base and 3 bases, in that order; junction bases with no gene match: 5. The CDR3 loop spans 15 amino acids. From germline, CDR1 is SGHAT and CDR2 FQNNGV. Full variable domain (missing parts from reference TRBV11-2 and TRBJ1-1): EAGVAQSPRYKIIEKRQSVAFWCNPISGHATLYWYQQILGQGPKLLIQFQNNGVVDDSQLPKDRFSAERLKGVDSTLKIQPAKLEDSAVYLCASSLGQGEDTEAFFGQGTRLTVV.

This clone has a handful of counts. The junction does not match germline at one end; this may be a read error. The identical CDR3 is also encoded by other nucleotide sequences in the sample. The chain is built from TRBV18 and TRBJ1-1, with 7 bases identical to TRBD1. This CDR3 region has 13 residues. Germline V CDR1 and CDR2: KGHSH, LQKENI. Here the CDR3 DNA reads TGTGCCAGCTCGCCACAGGGGAGCACTGAAGCTTTCTTT. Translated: CASSPQGSTEAFF.

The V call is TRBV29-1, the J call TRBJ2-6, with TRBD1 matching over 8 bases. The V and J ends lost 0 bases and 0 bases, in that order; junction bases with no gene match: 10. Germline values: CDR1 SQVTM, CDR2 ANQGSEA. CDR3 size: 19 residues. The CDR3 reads CSVEERRDRSSSGANVLTF. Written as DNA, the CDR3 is TGCAGCGTTGAAGAGCGGAGGGACAGGTCGTCCTCTGGGGCCAACGTCCTGACTTTC.

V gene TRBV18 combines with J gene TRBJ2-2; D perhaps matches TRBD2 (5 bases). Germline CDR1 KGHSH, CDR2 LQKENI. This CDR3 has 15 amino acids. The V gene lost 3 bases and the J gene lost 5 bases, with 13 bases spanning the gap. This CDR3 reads CASSPSLGRTGELFF. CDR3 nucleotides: TGTGCCAGCTCACCCTCACTAGGCCGGACCGGGGAGCTGTTTTTT.

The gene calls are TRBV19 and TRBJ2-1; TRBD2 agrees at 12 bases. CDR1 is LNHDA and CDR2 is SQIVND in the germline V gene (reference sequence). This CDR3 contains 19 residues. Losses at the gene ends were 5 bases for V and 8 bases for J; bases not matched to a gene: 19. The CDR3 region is CASSSRLAGDPTRVHEQFF. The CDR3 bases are TGTGCCAGTAGTTCCCGACTAGCGGGAGACCCAACCCGGGTCCATGAGCAGTTCTTC.

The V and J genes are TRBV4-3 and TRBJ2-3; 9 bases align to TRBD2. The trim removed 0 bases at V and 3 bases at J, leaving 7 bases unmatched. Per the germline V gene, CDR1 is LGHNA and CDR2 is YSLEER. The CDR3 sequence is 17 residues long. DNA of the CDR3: TGCGCCAGCAGCCAAGATTCAGGACTAGCGTTTACAGATACGCAGTATTTT. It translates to CASSQDSGLAFTDTQYF.

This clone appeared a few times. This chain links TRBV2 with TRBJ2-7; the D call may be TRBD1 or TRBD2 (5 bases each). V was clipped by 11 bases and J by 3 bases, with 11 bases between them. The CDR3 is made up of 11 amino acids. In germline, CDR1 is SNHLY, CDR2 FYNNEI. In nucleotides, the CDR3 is TGTGCCGGTGGGGGATTCTACGAGCAGTACTTC. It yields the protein CAGGGFYEQYF.

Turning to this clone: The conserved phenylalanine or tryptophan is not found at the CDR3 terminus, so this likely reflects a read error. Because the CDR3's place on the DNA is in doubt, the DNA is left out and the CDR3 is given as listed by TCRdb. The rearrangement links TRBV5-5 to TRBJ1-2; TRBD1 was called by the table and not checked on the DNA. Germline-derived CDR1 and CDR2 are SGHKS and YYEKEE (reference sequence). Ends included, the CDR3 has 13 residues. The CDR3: CASSLVRGPDSSV.

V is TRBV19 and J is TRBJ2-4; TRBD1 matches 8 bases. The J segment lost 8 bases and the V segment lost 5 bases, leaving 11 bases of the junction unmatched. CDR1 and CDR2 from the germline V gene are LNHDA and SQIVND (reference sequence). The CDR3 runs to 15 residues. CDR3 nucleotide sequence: TGTGCCAGTAGTCATTCGGAGGACAGGGCTGACATTCAGTACTTC. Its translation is CASSHSEDRADIQYF.

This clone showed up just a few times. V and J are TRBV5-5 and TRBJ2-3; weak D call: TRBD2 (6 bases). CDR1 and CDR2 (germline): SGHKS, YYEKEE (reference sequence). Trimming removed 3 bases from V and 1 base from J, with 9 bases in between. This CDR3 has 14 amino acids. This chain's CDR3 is CASSWDWRTDTQYF. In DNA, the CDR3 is TGTGCCAGCAGCTGGGACTGGCGCACAGATACGCAGTATTTT.

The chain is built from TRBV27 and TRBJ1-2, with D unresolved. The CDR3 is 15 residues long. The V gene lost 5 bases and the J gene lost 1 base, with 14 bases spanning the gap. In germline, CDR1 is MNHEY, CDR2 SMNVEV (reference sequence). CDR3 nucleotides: TGTGCCAGCAGTCCCCGGCTGACTGATAACTATGGCTACACCTTC. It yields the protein CASSPRLTDNYGYTF.